Following are 18 T cell receptor beta chains from one sample sequenced in a study of blood T cell repertoires in COVID-19. Method: immunoSEQ multiplex PCR; TCRdb's copy keeps in-frame clones and lacks some. The data contain 250,000 to 350,000 clones, 85% of them singletons. The sequencing input was PBMCs or T cells enriched from blood (not recorded which). These TCRs come from a woman aged 50 to 60 who had recovered from COVID-19.

This chain links TRBV4-1 with TRBJ1-6, with D possibly matching TRBD1 (5 bases). Germline assignment: CDR1 MGHRA and CDR2 YSYEKL. The CDR3 covers 14 residues. Trimming removed 3 bases from V and 9 bases from J, with 12 bases in between. CDR3 in DNA: TGCGCCAGCAGCCAGGGGACTGGGGTTTCACCCCTCCACTTT. Translating it yields CASSQGTGVSPLHF.

This clone appeared once. The V call is TRBV23-1, the J call TRBJ2-3, with 13 positions matching TRBD2. TRBV23-1 is sorted into the ORF group, with uncertain function. The CDR3 is 17 amino acids. V trimming: 3 bases; J trimming: 6 bases; junction bases outside the gene matches: 9. The CDR3 nucleotides are TGCGCCAGCAGTCATTACGGACTAGCGGGAGACAACGATACGCAGTATTTT. This translates into CASSHYGLAGDNDTQYF.

This clone was seen just once. The chain uses TRBV19 and TRBJ2-7; D is unresolved. The CDR3 has 14 amino acids. Trimming left V 7 bases short and J 4 bases short, with 17 bases between. Per germline, CDR1 LNHDA and CDR2 SQIVND (reference sequence). CDR3 sequence (DNA): TGTGCCAGTAAGCCTACGACTTCTGGGTACGAGCAGTACTTC. Residues: CASKPTTSGYEQYF. The entire variable domain, with the rest obtained from reference TRBV19 and TRBJ2-7, is as follows: DGGITQSPKYLFRKEGQNVTLSCEQNLNHDAMYWYRQDPGQGLRLIYYSQIVNDFQKGDIAEGYSVSREKKESFPLTVTSAQKNPTAFYLCASKPTTSGYEQYFGPGTRLTVT.

The V gene is TRBV19, the J gene TRBJ2-7; 7 bases are a match to TRBD1. Germline V gene lookup returns CDR1 LNHDA and CDR2 SQIVND (reference sequence). This CDR3 has 16 amino acids. The V segment lost 5 bases and the J segment 2 bases; nucleotides outside the gene matches: 12. The DNA of the CDR3 is TGTGCCAGTAGTTTCGCACCCCCCCAGGGGGCCTACGAGCAGTACTTC. It codes for CASSFAPPQGAYEQYF.

This chain links TRBV2 with TRBJ1-5, with 7 bases aligning to TRBD1. The germline CDR1 and CDR2 sequences are SNHLY and FYNNEI. This CDR3 comprises 15 residues. The J segment lost 0 bases and the V segment lost 7 bases, leaving 6 bases of the junction unmatched. The CDR3 region has the DNA TGTGCCAGCACCCCATGGGACAGTAGCAATCAGCCCCAGCATTTT. This translates into CASTPWDSSNQPQHF.

V gene TRBV11-3 combines with J gene TRBJ2-2, with 10 bases identical to TRBD1. The CDR3 runs to 15 residues. Per germline, CDR1 SGHNT and CDR2 YENEEA. J gave up 5 bases and V 4 bases, and 4 bases lay outside the gene matches. The CDR3 reads CASSSDRGRTGELFF. The CDR3 DNA is TGTGCCAGCAGCTCTGACAGGGGGCGAACCGGGGAGCTGTTTTTT.

This chain links TRBV5-1 with TRBJ2-1, with 8 bases that match TRBD2. CDR1 and CDR2 from the germline V gene are SGHRS and YFSETQ. The CDR3 loop spans 16 amino acids. V shed 1 base and J 5 bases; nucleotides not matched to a gene: 8. The CDR3 DNA is TGCGCCAGCAGCTTGTTGGGACTAGATTCTAACAATGAGCAGTTCTTC. Translation gives CASSLLGLDSNNEQFF.

The chain joins TRBV6-5 to TRBJ1-5, with D unclear. The V end lost 3 bases, the J end lost 8 bases, and 11 bases lay between the germline ends. The germline gives CDR1 MNHEY, CDR2 SVGAGI. The CDR3 sequence is 13 residues long. The CDR3 coding sequence is TGTGCCAGCAGTTATAGCTTAGTTGAGCCCCAGCATTTT. It specifies CASSYSLVEPQHF.

The rearrangement joins TRBV3-1 (or the pseudogene TRBV3-2) to TRBJ2-1, with 7 bases lining up with TRBD2. V was clipped by 5 bases and J by 12 bases; unmatched bases: 13. The CDR3 contains 14 residues. Looked up from germline, CDR1 is LGHDT and CDR2 is YNNKEL (reference sequence). CDR3 DNA: TGTGCCAGCAGCAGGACTAGAGGCTCAAGTGGGCAGTTCTTC. Translating it yields CASSRTRGSSGQFF.

J is TRBJ1-5 and V is TRBV12-3 or TRBV12-4; D possibly corresponds to TRBD1 (6 bases). This CDR3 has 13 residues. V was pared by 5 bases and J by 6 bases, with 11 bases between. The CDR3 DNA is TGTGCCAGCAGTGGCAGGGGCGGTCAGCCCCAGCATTTT. Translating gives CASSGRGGQPQHF.

This clone was counted at least ten times. The chain combines TRBV28 with TRBJ1-4; no firm D call. The germline CDR1 and CDR2 sequences are MDHEN and SYDVKM. The CDR3 has 12 amino acids. V lost 7 bases and J 5 bases, leaving 8 bases between the germline ends. The CDR3 nucleotides read TGTGCCAGCACGACGGGGAATGAAAAACTGTTTTTT. It translates to CASTTGNEKLFF.

The chain is built from TRBV19 and TRBJ1-5, with D perhaps TRBD1 (5 bases). The CDR3 covers 16 residues. Germline assignment: CDR1 LNHDA and CDR2 SQIVND (reference sequence). Trimming cost V 3 bases and J 5 bases, with 17 bases left between them. Written as DNA, the CDR3 is TGTGCCAGTAGTATTAGTTTCCAGGGTCGCTATCAGCCCCAGCATTTT. Translated: CASSISFQGRYQPQHF. The full variable domain, in which reference TRBV19 and TRBJ1-5 provide the parts outside the CDR3, is DGGITQSPKYLFRKEGQNVTLSCEQNLNHDAMYWYRQDPGQGLRLIYYSQIVNDFQKGDIAEGYSVSREKKESFPLTVTSAQKNPTAFYLCASSISFQGRYQPQHFGDGTRLSIL.

V is TRBV13 and J is TRBJ2-1; 11 nucleotides align to TRBD2. The CDR3 length is 19 residues. Germline V lookup: CDR1 PRHDT, CDR2 FYEKMQ (reference sequence). The ends lost 5 bases at V and 1 base at J; junction bases unmatched: 13. This CDR3 reads CASSARYLLAGESYNEQFF. CDR3 nucleotides: TGTGCCAGCAGCGCCCGGTATTTACTAGCGGGAGAGTCCTACAATGAGCAGTTCTTC.

The chain carries TRBV9 and TRBJ2-5, with TRBD2 matching over 10 bases. CDR1 and CDR2 from the germline V gene are SGDLS and YYNGEE. The CDR3 spans 16 residues. V was clipped by 2 bases and J by 4 bases; unmatched bases: 8. The CDR3, as DNA: TGTGCCAGCAGCGTCCTAGCGGGAGCAGTGGGAGAGACCCAGTACTTC. It yields the protein CASSVLAGAVGETQYF.

V usage is TRBV5-1 and J usage is TRBJ2-7; 7 bases line up with TRBD2. The CDR3 has 17 amino acids. With V trimmed by 0 bases and J by 0 bases, 9 bases remained unmatched. Looked up from germline, CDR1 is SGHRS and CDR2 is YFSETQ. DNA of the CDR3: TGCGCCAGCAGCTTGGACGGAGCGGGGATGAGCTCCTACGAGCAGTACTTC. Residues: CASSLDGAGMSSYEQYF.

The chain uses TRBV7-3 and TRBJ1-1; D gene unclear. The germline V gene has CDR1 SGHTA and CDR2 FQGTGA. V was cut by 0 bases and J by 7 bases, with 12 bases left in between. CDR3 size: 14 residues. The chain's CDR3 is CASSLTEVSGEAFF. For the CDR3, the DNA is TGTGCCAGCAGCTTAACAGAAGTGTCCGGTGAAGCTTTCTTT.

This rearrangement joins TRBV7-2 to TRBJ2-1, with 8 bases lining up with TRBD1. The CDR3 is 13 amino acids. The V segment lost 4 bases and the J segment 6 bases; nucleotides outside the gene matches: 2. CDR1 is SGHTA, CDR2 FQGNSA, per germline. The CDR3 DNA is TGTGCCAGCAGCTGGGACAGGAGCAATGAGCAGTTCTTC. Its translation: CASSWDRSNEQFF.

This rearrangement joins TRBV19 to TRBJ1-3, with D maybe TRBD1 (5 bases). The CDR3 runs 15 residues. Trimming cost V 7 bases and J 0 bases, with 13 bases left between them. CDR1 and CDR2 (germline): LNHDA, SQIVND (reference sequence). CDR3 amino acids: CASTPGSSSGNTIYF. The CDR3 DNA is TGTGCCAGTACACCAGGGTCAAGCTCTGGAAACACCATATATTTT. Full variable domain (missing parts from reference TRBV19 and TRBJ1-3): DGGITQSPKYLFRKEGQNVTLSCEQNLNHDAMYWYRQDPGQGLRLIYYSQIVNDFQKGDIAEGYSVSREKKESFPLTVTSAQKNPTAFYLCASTPGSSSGNTIYFGEGSWLTVV.